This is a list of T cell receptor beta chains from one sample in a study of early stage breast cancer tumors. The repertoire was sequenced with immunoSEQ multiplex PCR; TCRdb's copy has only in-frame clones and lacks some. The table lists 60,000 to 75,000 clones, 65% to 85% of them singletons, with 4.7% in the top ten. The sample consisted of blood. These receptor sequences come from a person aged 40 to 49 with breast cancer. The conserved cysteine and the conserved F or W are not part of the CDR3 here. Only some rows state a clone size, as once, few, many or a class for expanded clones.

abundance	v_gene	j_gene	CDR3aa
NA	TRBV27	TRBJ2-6	ASSFWGQGASGANVLT
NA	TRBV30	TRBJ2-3	AWSVAGLAASTDTQY
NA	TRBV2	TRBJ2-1	ATQGKGSYNEQF
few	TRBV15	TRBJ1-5	ATSRDRSNQPQH
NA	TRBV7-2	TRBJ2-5	ASSGGLAVTQY
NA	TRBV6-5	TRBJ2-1	ASSSGESSYNEQF
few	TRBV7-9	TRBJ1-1	ASSLTDTEAF
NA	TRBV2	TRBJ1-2	ASSALDRGVNYGYT
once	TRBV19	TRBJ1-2	ASSNGHHYGYT
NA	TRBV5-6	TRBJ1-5	ASNLGRSNQPQH